This T cell receptor beta chain appears in the sequencing data of a study of CD8+ T cells in alopecia areata. Study as a whole: For the treated group, dosing was oral tofacitinib at 5 to 10 mg twice daily. By percentage of affected scalp area, the severity of treated patients was scored.

The sequencing template was cDNA reverse transcribed from extracted RNA. The table came from immunoSEQ multiplex PCR; TCRdb's copy has only in-frame clones and leaves some out. Among under 200,000 clones listed, less than 70% were seen once. This sample's treatment: oral pan-JAK inhibitor, 5-10 mg twice daily. There are 15 residues in the CDR3. CDR1 is LNHNV, CDR2 YYDKDF, per germline (reference sequence). V gave up 0 bases and J gave up 3 bases, with 12 bases separating them. The sequence came from a human donor with alopecia areata. The input for sequencing was CD4+ T cells sorted from blood, taken at week 24, from a patient treated with tofacitinib. The chain uses TRBV15 and TRBJ2-7, with TRBD1 as a possible D gene (6 bases). The CDR3 loop is CATSRDRGRGYEQYF. CDR3 nucleotides: TGTGCCACCAGCAGAGATCGGGGCAGGGGCTACGAGCAGTACTTC.